These T cell receptor beta chains were read from a single sample in a study of blood T cell repertoires in COVID-19. Profiled with immunoSEQ multiplex PCR; TCRdb holds only in-frame clones, not every one. The repertoire consists of about 430,000 clones, with around 90% occurring once and the leading ten covering around 0.92%. Sequenced sample: peripheral blood. These receptors were obtained from a man younger than 35 with COVID-19, enrolled during active disease. Both conserved end residues are part of each CDR3. A D gene is named only where the DNA matches it firmly. For some rows the clone size is stated as once, few or many, or as a class when expanded; others skip it.

j_call clone_size v_call d_call cdr3_nt cdr3_aa
TRBJ1-1 NA TRBV5-6 TRBD1 TGTGCCAGCAGCCCTGACCCGACAGGGGTCCTTCTAAACACTGAAGCTTTCTTT CASSPDPTGVLLNTEAFF
TRBJ2-1 NA TRBV11-2 TRBD2 TGTGCCAGCAGCGACCCGGGAGGGAGAGGGTACAATGAGCAGTTCTTC CASSDPGGRGYNEQFF
TRBJ2-7 NA TRBV20-1 NA TGCAGTGCGTGGGGGGAATACGAGCAGTACTTC CSAWGEYEQYF
TRBJ1-6 NA TRBV4-1 NA TGCGCCAGCAGCCAAGGGGACAATAATCAATCACCCCTCCACTTT CASSQGDNNQSPLHF
TRBJ1-1 NA TRBV19 NA TGTGCCAGTCGACTTCTCAGGGGCACTGAAGCTTTCTTT CASRLLRGTEAFF
TRBJ2-7 NA TRBV18 TRBD2 TGTGCCAGCTCACCACCCAGCGGGGGACGCACCTACGAGCAGTACTTC CASSPPSGGRTYEQYF
TRBJ1-1 NA TRBV28 NA TGTGCCAGCAGTTTTTTAGGTAGAGAGGCTGAGGCTTTCTTT CASSFLGREAEAFF
TRBJ2-5 NA TRBV4-1 TRBD2 TGCGCCAGCAGCCAAGTCGAGCGGGGGACTGAAGAGACCCAGTACTTC CASSQVERGTEETQYF
TRBJ2-7 NA TRBV7-3 TRBD1 TGTGCCAGCAGCTCGACAGGGGGCCCCTCCTACGAGCAGTACTTC CASSSTGGPSYEQYF
TRBJ2-7 NA TRBV28 TRBD1 TGTGCCAGCAGTTTTTTCGACAGGGGAGCCTACGAGCAGTACTTC CASSFFDRGAYEQYF
TRBJ2-3 NA TRBV3-1/TRBV3-2 TRBD2 TGTGCCAGCAGCCAAGGGTGGACTAGCGGGGGCACAGATACGCAGTATTTT CASSQGWTSGGTDTQYF
TRBJ1-5 NA TRBV19 TRBD1 TGTGCCAGTAGTAAACAGGGGGCAGGCAATCAGCCCCAGCATTTT CASSKQGAGNQPQHF
TRBJ2-1 NA TRBV14 TRBD2 TGTGCCAGCAGCCGTCTCCTAGCGGGTAGGTACAATGAGCAGTTCTTC CASSRLLAGRYNEQFF
TRBJ2-2 NA TRBV5-8 TRBD2 TGTGCCAGCAGCCGGCTGGTTAGCGGGATCACCGGGGAGCTGTTTTTT CASSRLVSGITGELFF
TRBJ2-1 NA TRBV6-6 TRBD2 TGTGCCAGCAGCTATATTCGGGGGGTTGGCGGGATCTCCTACAATGAGCAGTTCTTC CASSYIRGVGGISYNEQFF
TRBJ2-4 NA TRBV5-5 NA TGTGCCAGCAGCCGCCCCCCGGGTCAGTTTGTCATTCAGTACTTC CASSRPPGQFVIQYF
TRBJ1-5 once TRBV4-1 TRBD1 TGCGCCAGCAGCCCTGGGACAGGTGGTCAGCCCCAGCATTTT CASSPGTGGQPQHF
TRBJ2-5 NA TRBV11-2 NA TGTGCCAGCAGCTTAAATCGCAGGGCAATGAAAGAGACCCAGTACTTC CASSLNRRAMKETQYF